The TCR beta chain under discussion was sequenced for a study of shared clonotypes between healthy human individuals. This was a deep-level run. Evenly divided among several immunoSEQ plates was the genomic DNA of each subset. DNA input for the unsorted PBMC replicate PCRs was about 300 ng, about 30,000 T cell genomes. Ten immunoSEQ deep assay plates were used to sequence unsorted PBMC DNA. TCRdb's table, derived via immunoSEQ multiplex PCR, lists solely in-frame clones and lacks some. The data hold around 500,000 clones, with 75% to 85% observed a single time. CDR1 is SGHRS and CDR2 is YFSETQ in the germline V gene. V lost 4 bases and J lost 5, with 13 bases in between. This CDR3 is 14 amino acids long.

The chain has TRBV5-1 and TRBJ2-1, with D unresolved. Sequencing was carried out using PBMCs. The TCR comes from a middle-aged woman in good health. Some clones in this sample may be carry-over from other donors' samples. The CDR3 sequence is CASSISSRNNEQFF. The DNA for the CDR3 is TGCGCCAGCAGCATCAGTTCTAGGAACAATGAGCAGTTCTTC. Using reference TRBV5-1 and TRBJ2-1 for the parts outside the CDR3, the full variable domain is KAGVTQTPRYLIKTRGQQVTLSCSPISGHRSVSWYQQTPGQGLQFLFEYFSETQRNKGNFPGRFSGRQFSNSRSEMNVSTLELGDSALYLCASSISSRNNEQFFGPGTRLTVL.